The 28 T cell receptor beta chains below all came from one sample that was sequenced in a study of spatial heterogeneity in lung cancer. TCRdb ran MiXCR on the 5' RACE reads and lists one entry per CDR3 protein. The sample has 40,000 to 45,000 distinct CDR3 sequences; around 6.8% are singletons. Time point noted: sample taken at primary tumor resection. Sequenced here: PBMCs, sampled at surgery. These receptors were obtained from a female donor with early-stage non-small cell lung cancer.

This clonotype came up many times. The genes are TRBV4-3 and TRBJ2-7; perhaps TRBD2 as D (7 bases). The V and J ends lost 0 bases and 0 bases respectively, with 18 bases between them. Germline CDR1 LGHNA, CDR2 YSLEER. This CDR3 spans 18 amino acids. CDR3 coding DNA: TGCGCCAGCAGCCAAGATCAACAGGGAGGGTTTTACTCCTACGAGCAGTACTTC. It translates to CASSQDQQGGFYSYEQYF.

The chain has TRBV7-2 and TRBJ1-1; 8 bases are shared with TRBD1. The germline V gene has CDR1 SGHTA and CDR2 FQGNSA. This CDR3 is built from 16 residues. V shed 1 base, J shed 0 bases, and the junction held 4 bases outside the gene matches. CDR3 nucleotide sequence: TGTGCCAGCAGCTTAGACCAGGGGGCCCTGAACACTGAAGCTTTCTTT. Protein product: CASSLDQGALNTEAFF.

This clonotype was seen ten or more times. The chain carries TRBV20-1 and TRBJ1-3, with TRBD1 as a possible D gene (6 bases). V lost 6 bases and J 2 bases, leaving 8 bases between the germline ends. Germline V lookup: CDR1 DFQATT, CDR2 SNEGSKA (reference sequence). The CDR3 loop spans 12 amino acids. The DNA for the CDR3 is TGCAGTGCAAAGGGGGCTGGAAACACCATATATTTT. It is translated as CSAKGAGNTIYF.

V gene TRBV4-1 combines with J gene TRBJ1-2, with 8 bases matching TRBD1. The CDR3 is made up of 15 amino acids. Trimming cost V 1 base and J 5 bases; bases outside gene matches: 6. Looked up from germline, CDR1 is MGHRA and CDR2 is YSYEKL. The CDR3: CASSQGGQGLYGYTF. Written as DNA, the CDR3 is TGCGCCAGCAGCCAAGGCGGACAGGGTCTATATGGCTACACCTTC.

The table lists this clonotype with many counts. This chain connects TRBV6-2 or TRBV6-3 to TRBJ2-6; possible D gene TRBD1, 5 bases. Trimming removed 7 bases at V and 2 bases at J, with 12 bases between. Germline CDR1 and CDR2: MNHEY and SVGEGT. This CDR3 spans 15 amino acids. In nucleotides, the CDR3 is TGTGCCAGCAAATTACAGGAAACTGGGGCCAACGTCCTGACTTTC. Amino acid sequence: CASKLQETGANVLTF.

There are many counts of this clonotype. V and J are TRBV11-2 and TRBJ2-1; 9 bases are a match to TRBD2. This CDR3 has 15 residues. V lost 5 bases to trimming and J lost 3 bases; unmatched junction nucleotides: 5. Germline V CDR1 and CDR2: SGHAT, FQNNGV. This CDR3 reads CASSPSGGHYNEQFF. The CDR3 DNA follows: TGTGCCAGCAGCCCCAGCGGGGGGCACTACAATGAGCAGTTCTTC.

The DNA of the CDR3 is TGTGCCAGCACCTGGCTTGGGGGCCTTGGGGAGTACAATGAGCAGTTCTTC. It yields the protein CASTWLGGLGEYNEQFF. The rearrangement joins TRBV6-1 to TRBJ2-1, with D tentatively TRBD1 (6 bases). This CDR3 has 17 amino acids. The V and J ends lost 7 bases and 4 bases respectively, with 23 bases between them. Germline CDR1 and CDR2: MNHNS and SASEGT.

This clonotype was seen a handful of times. The chain couples TRBV5-1 to TRBJ1-1, with D hard to call. V lost 4 bases, J lost 1 base, and 11 bases lay in between. In germline, CDR1 is SGHRS, CDR2 YFSETQ. CDR3 size: 14 residues. In nucleotides, the CDR3 is TGCGCCAGCAGCCGGACCGCAGGGAACACTGAAGCTTTCTTT. Translation: CASSRTAGNTEAFF.

This clonotype was seen at least ten times. The gene calls are TRBV27 and TRBJ1-4; D gene uncertain. This CDR3 is 15 amino acids long. CDR1 and CDR2 (germline): MNHEY, SMNVEV (reference sequence). V lost 2 bases and J lost 0, with 7 bases in between. The CDR3 loop reads CASSLRAATNEKLFF. Here the CDR3 DNA reads TGTGCCAGCAGTTTAAGGGCCGCAACTAATGAAAAACTGTTTTTT. Combining the CDR3 with reference TRBV27 and TRBJ1-4 gives the whole variable domain EAQVTQNPRYLITVTGKKLTVTCSQNMNHEYMSWYRQDPGLGLRQIYYSMNVEVTDKGDVPEGYKVSRKEKRNFPLILESPSPNQTSLYFCASSLRAATNEKLFFGSGTQLSVL.

This clonotype was seen at least ten times. The chain employs TRBV12-3 or TRBV12-4 and TRBJ1-1; D not certain. The CDR3 is 14 amino acids. The ends were cut back, 7 bases at V and 2 bases at J, with 14 bases in the middle. CDR3 in DNA: TGTGCCAGCACCCTCTCCGGGCTAAACACTGAAGCTTTCTTT. Amino acid sequence: CASTLSGLNTEAFF.

This clonotype showed up many times. The chain recombines TRBV7-2 with TRBJ2-1; D is unresolved. V was trimmed by 3 bases and J by 0 bases, leaving 12 bases between them. Germline CDR1 SGHTA, CDR2 FQGNSA. The CDR3 is made up of 16 amino acids. The CDR3 DNA is TGTGCCAGCAGCTTTGAATTACAAGCCTCCTACAATGAGCAGTTCTTC. It specifies CASSFELQASYNEQFF.

This clonotype was counted ten times or more. The chain employs TRBV10-3 and TRBJ2-1, with 8 bases matching TRBD2. The germline gives CDR1 ENHRY, CDR2 SYGVKD. The CDR3 has 14 residues. The junction had 3 bases not matched to a gene; V was cut back by 2 bases and J by 6 bases. CDR3 protein: CAISERGGSNEQFF. CDR3 nucleotide sequence: TGTGCCATCAGTGAGCGGGGGGGGTCCAATGAGCAGTTCTTC.

The rearrangement links TRBV20-1 to TRBJ2-1; 9 bases are a match to TRBD2. CDR1 and CDR2 from the germline V gene are DFQATT and SNEGSKA (reference sequence). V was pared by 2 bases and J by 4 bases, with 0 bases of the junction left unmatched. CDR3 size: 13 residues. The CDR3, as DNA: TGCAGTGCTAGACTAGCGGGATACAATGAGCAGTTCTTC. Amino acid sequence: CSARLAGYNEQFF.

This clonotype was counted only a few times. The chain joins TRBV5-1 to TRBJ1-1; TRBD1 matches 7 bases. Trimming at V came to 4 bases and at J to 0 bases, leaving 15 bases not matched to a gene. The germline CDR1 and CDR2 sequences are SGHRS and YFSETQ. This CDR3 region has 18 residues. The CDR3 sequence: CASSNQGTASNMNTEAFF. The CDR3 nucleotides read TGCGCCAGCAGCAACCAGGGGACAGCCTCGAACATGAACACTGAAGCTTTCTTT.

This clonotype was detected ten times or more. The chain carries TRBV6-2 or TRBV6-3 and TRBJ2-7; possibly TRBD2 for D (6 bases). Looked up from germline, CDR1 is MNHEY and CDR2 is SVGEGT. Trimming stripped 7 bases from V and 2 bases from J, with 15 bases between. The CDR3 covers 14 residues. The DNA for the CDR3 is TGTGCCAGCAAATTAGCGGCCGCAACCTACGAGCAGTACTTC. As protein: CASKLAAATYEQYF.

The V call is TRBV20-1, the J call TRBJ1-1; D possibly corresponds to TRBD1 (6 bases). CDR3 length equals 12 residues. V was clipped by 3 bases and J by 9 bases, with 14 bases between them. Germline CDR1 and CDR2: DFQATT and SNEGSKA (reference sequence). CDR3 region: CSARDSGGKAFF. The CDR3 nucleotides read TGCAGTGCTAGGGACAGTGGGGGGAAAGCTTTCTTT.

This clonotype turned up a few times. The chain couples TRBV5-1 to TRBJ2-7; weak D call: TRBD2 (5 bases). Germline CDR1 and CDR2: SGHRS and YFSETQ. Trimming cost V 4 bases and J 0 bases, with 8 bases left between them. CDR3 length: 13 amino acids. DNA for the CDR3: TGCGCCAGCAGCCAAGGGAGCTCCTACGAGCAGTACTTC. This gives the protein CASSQGSSYEQYF.

This clonotype was counted many times. The genes are TRBV6-2 or TRBV6-3 and TRBJ2-1; 7 nucleotides match TRBD2. Germline assignment: CDR1 MNHEY and CDR2 SVGEGT. The CDR3 spans 15 residues. Trimming took 8 bases from V and 0 from J; bases not matched to a gene: 7. As DNA, the CDR3 is TGTGCCAGCCGGCGGGGGTCCTCCTCCTACAATGAGCAGTTCTTC. Translated, it gives CASRRGSSSYNEQFF.

Many counts were recorded for this clonotype. The chain combines TRBV10-3 with TRBJ1-1; D may be TRBD1 (5 bases). The germline gives CDR1 ENHRY, CDR2 SYGVKD. The CDR3 has 14 amino acids. V was clipped by 2 bases and J by 4 bases, with 11 bases between them. The CDR3 protein is CAISEGGAATEAFF. The CDR3 nucleotides read TGTGCCATCAGTGAGGGAGGGGCGGCCACTGAAGCTTTCTTT.

V is TRBV20-1 and J is TRBJ2-2; 10 nucleotides match TRBD1. Germline V gene sequence: CDR1 DFQATT, CDR2 SNEGSKA (reference sequence). J was trimmed by 5 bases and V by 5 bases; bases with no gene match: 8. This CDR3 spans 15 amino acids. CDR3 sequence: CSAPTGGAGTGELFF. DNA of the CDR3: TGCAGTGCTCCGACAGGGGGCGCGGGGACCGGGGAGCTGTTTTTT.

This clonotype was recorded a few times. The chain uses TRBV7-2 and TRBJ2-3; 8 nucleotides agree with TRBD2. Per germline, CDR1 SGHTA and CDR2 FQGNSA. The J segment lost 8 bases and the V segment lost 2 bases, leaving 9 bases of the junction unmatched. CDR3 length: 15 amino acids. CDR3 nucleotides: TGTGCCAGCAGCTTATCGGGGACTAGGAGTGTTACGCAGTATTTT. Encoded protein: CASSLSGTRSVTQYF.

This clonotype has ten or more counts. V and J are TRBV7-9 and TRBJ2-7; TRBD2 matches at 13 bases. The CDR3 consists of 17 residues. V was pared by 6 bases and J by 2 bases, with 10 bases of the junction left unmatched. Germline-derived CDR1 and CDR2 are SEHNR and FQNEAQ (reference sequence). The CDR3 is CASSSGTSGVGAYEQYF. CDR3 nucleotides: TGTGCCAGCAGTTCCGGGACTAGCGGGGTCGGCGCCTACGAGCAGTACTTC.

This clonotype was detected ten times or more. This chain uses TRBV11-2 with TRBJ2-7; D is uncertain. V lost 3 bases and J 2 bases, leaving 14 bases between the germline ends. Germline CDR1 SGHAT, CDR2 FQNNGV. There are 15 residues in the CDR3. CDR3 in amino acids: CASSFSTTLTYEQYF. For the CDR3, the DNA is TGTGCCAGCAGCTTTTCGACGACACTTACCTACGAGCAGTACTTC.

This clonotype is classed as medium-sized. V usage is TRBV2 and J usage is TRBJ1-2; TRBD1 aligns across 7 bases. After removal of 5 bases from V and 2 bases from J, the junction contained 8 bases not matched to a gene. From germline, CDR1 is SNHLY and CDR2 FYNNEI. The CDR3 spans 15 residues. The DNA for the CDR3 is TGTGCCAGCAGTCCGCTCGGGACAGAGAACTATGGCTACACCTTC. Translating gives CASSPLGTENYGYTF.

This clonotype has a count of ten or more. The CDR3 DNA is TGCGCCAGCGCACTAGCGGAAGAGACCCAGTACTTC. It specifies CASALAEETQYF. This chain links TRBV10-2 with TRBJ2-5, with 8 bases identical to TRBD2. V was clipped by 8 bases and J by 3 bases; unmatched bases: 2. CDR1 is WSHSY and CDR2 is SAAADI in the germline V gene. This CDR3 region has 12 residues.

This clonotype was counted ten times or more. The chain is built from TRBV4-1 and TRBJ1-2; D gene uncertain. The CDR3 has 13 residues. V shed 0 bases and J shed 4 bases, with 6 bases lying between them. The germline V gene encodes CDR1 MGHRA and CDR2 YSYEKL. The CDR3 sequence: CASSQDYGYGYTF. The CDR3 DNA follows: TGCGCCAGCAGCCAAGATTACGGCTATGGCTACACCTTC.

In this sample, this clonotype turned up many times. This chain links TRBV7-9 with TRBJ1-5, with D maybe TRBD1 (6 bases). The germline V gene has CDR1 SEHNR and CDR2 FQNEAQ (reference sequence). This CDR3 spans 14 amino acids. The V gene lost 1 base and the J gene lost 5 bases, with 9 bases spanning the gap. The CDR3: CASSLVGADQPQHF. CDR3 DNA sequence: TGTGCCAGCAGCTTAGTGGGGGCGGATCAGCCCCAGCATTTT.

Many counts were recorded for this clonotype. CDR3 sequence reads: CSAGGLGPSDTQYF. In DNA, the CDR3 is TGCAGTGCTGGAGGACTCGGTCCCTCAGATACGCAGTATTTT. The genes are TRBV20-1 and TRBJ2-3; TRBD2 might be the D (5 bases). The CDR3 loop spans 14 amino acids. Germline V lookup: CDR1 DFQATT, CDR2 SNEGSKA (reference sequence). The V end lost 5 bases, the J end lost 4 bases, and 16 bases lay between the germline ends.